This T cell receptor beta chain was sequenced during a study of T cell repertoires in cytomegalovirus infection. Overall study context: Public TCR beta signatures were indicative of both CMV infection and a matching HLA type. Whole-study results and caveats: Accumulated public TCR beta family frequency recognized individuals carrying CMV together with the relevant HLA. The study found HLA-C-restricted CMV-specific TCR beta clonotypes dominating the ex vivo response.

There are 14 residues in the CDR3. Trimming took 1 base from V and 4 from J, leaving 10 bases between them. Germline CDR1 is LGHNA and CDR2 is YSLEER. This clonotype was detected ten times or more. Its specificity is not known. Via MiXCR, TCRdb re-called the reads, giving one row per CDR3 protein. The table shows more than 200,000 distinct CDR3 sequences, with approximately 9% occurring only once. This receptor was taken from a human donor in good health (CMV status not recorded). Some clones in this sample may be carry-over from other donors' samples. The chain carries TRBV4-3 and TRBJ1-2; no clear D. The sequenced sample consisted of PBMCs. The CDR3 DNA reads as TGCGCCAGCAGCCAAGTTTTAGGACCCTATGGCTACACCTTC. Its translation is CASSQVLGPYGYTF.